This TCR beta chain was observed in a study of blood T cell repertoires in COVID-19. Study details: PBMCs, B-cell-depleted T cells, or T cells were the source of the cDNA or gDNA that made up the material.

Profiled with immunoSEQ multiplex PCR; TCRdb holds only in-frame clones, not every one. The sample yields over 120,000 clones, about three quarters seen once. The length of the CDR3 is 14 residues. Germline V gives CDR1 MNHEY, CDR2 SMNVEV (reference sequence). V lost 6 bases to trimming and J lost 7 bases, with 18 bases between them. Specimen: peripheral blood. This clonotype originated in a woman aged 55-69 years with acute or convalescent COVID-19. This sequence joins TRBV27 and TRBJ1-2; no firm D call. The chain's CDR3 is CASSAWSAGRGYTF. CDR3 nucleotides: TGTGCCAGCAGCGCCTGGTCGGCAGGTCGTGGCTACACCTTC.